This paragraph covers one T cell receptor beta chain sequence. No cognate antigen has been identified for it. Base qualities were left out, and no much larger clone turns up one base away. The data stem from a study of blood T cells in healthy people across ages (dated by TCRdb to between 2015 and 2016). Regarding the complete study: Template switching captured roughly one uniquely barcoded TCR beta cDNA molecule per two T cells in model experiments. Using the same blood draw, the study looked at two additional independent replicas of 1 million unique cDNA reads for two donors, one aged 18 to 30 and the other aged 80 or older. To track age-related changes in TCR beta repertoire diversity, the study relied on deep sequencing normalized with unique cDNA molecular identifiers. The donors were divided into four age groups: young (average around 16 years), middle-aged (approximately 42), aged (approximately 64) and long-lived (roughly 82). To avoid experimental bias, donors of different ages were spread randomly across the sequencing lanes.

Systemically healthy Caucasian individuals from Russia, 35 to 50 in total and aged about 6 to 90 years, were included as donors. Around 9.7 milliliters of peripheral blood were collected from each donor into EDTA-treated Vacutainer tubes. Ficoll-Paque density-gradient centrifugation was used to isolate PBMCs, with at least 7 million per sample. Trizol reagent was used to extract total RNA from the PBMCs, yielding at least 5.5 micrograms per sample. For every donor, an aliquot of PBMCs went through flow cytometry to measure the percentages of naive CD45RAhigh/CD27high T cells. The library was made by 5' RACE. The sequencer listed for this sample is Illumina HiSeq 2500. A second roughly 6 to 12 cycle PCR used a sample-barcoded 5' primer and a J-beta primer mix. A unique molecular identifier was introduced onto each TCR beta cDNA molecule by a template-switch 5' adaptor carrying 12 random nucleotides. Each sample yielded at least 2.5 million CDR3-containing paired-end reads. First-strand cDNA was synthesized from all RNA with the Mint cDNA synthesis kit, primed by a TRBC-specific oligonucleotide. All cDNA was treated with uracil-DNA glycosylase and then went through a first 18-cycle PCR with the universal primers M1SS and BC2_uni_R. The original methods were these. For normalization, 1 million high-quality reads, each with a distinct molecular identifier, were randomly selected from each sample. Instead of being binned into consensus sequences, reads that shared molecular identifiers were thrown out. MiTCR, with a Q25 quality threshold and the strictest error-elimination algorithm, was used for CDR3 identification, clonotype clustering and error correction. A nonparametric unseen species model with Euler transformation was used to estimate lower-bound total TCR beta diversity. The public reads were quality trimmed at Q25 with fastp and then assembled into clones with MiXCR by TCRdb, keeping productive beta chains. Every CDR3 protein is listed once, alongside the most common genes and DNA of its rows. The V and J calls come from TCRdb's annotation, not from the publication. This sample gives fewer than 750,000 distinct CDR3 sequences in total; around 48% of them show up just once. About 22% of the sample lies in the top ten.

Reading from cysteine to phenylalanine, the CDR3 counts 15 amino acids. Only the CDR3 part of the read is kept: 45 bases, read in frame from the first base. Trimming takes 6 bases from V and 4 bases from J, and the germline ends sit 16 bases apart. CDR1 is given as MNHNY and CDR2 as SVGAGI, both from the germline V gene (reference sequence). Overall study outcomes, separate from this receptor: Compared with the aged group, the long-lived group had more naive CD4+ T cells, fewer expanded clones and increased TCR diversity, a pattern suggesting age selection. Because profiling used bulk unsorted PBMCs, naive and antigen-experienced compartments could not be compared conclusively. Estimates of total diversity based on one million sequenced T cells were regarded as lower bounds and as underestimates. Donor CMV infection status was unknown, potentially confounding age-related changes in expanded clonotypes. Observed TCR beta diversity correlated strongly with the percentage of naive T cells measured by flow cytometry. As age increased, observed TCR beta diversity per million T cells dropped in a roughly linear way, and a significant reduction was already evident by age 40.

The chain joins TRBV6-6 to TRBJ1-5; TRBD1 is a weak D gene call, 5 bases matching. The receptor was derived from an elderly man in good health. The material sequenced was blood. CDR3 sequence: CASSRDRSANQPQHF. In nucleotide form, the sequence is TGTGCCAGCAGCCGCGACAGATCGGCGAATCAGCCCCAGCATTTT.